This section outlines one TCR beta chain sequence together with its context. Clones were sequenced by immunoSEQ multiplex PCR, and TCRdb holds only the in-frame ones, with some missing. The sample consists of under 200,000 clones, more than 80% of them appearing once. This sample stems from a study of cytomegalovirus exposure and HLA in healthy donors. About the study: A later analysis reported the approximately 120 validation repertoires used the same platform as the roughly 700 first-cohort repertoires.

This CDR3 is 13 amino acids long. Germline values: CDR1 SGHTA, CDR2 FQGNSA. V lost 2 bases and J 4 bases, leaving 8 bases between the germline ends. The clonotype originates from a woman aged 18-29 years in good health and CMV-seropositive. Specimen: PBMCs. The V gene is TRBV7-2, the J gene TRBJ1-1; a possible D gene is TRBD1 (5 bases). DNA for the CDR3: TGTGCCAGCAGCTTATGGCAGGGCACTGAAGCTTTCTTT. Its protein is CASSLWQGTEAFF.